The T cell receptor (beta chain) under discussion was sequenced for a study of human T cells and chemical hapten exposure (dated by TCRdb to about 2021). The study in broad terms: For sensitization, 2% DPC in acetone was applied to a roughly 2 cm by roughly 2 cm area of upper inner arm skin. Blood samples were taken from patients before sensitization (week 0) and at 2, 6 and about 24 weeks after DPC sensitization. Around 29 alopecia patients provided blood for TCR sequencing at one to four time points (pre-sensitization, 2, 6 and 24 weeks). Weekly therapeutic DPC doses were additionally applied to the scalp of patients throughout the roughly 22-week study period. The patient cohort, mostly female, included alopecia areata with under or over 50% scalp involvement, alopecia totalis and alopecia universalis. In alopecia patients, the study followed how the peripheral blood TCR repertoire changed in vivo over primary and secondary sensitization to diphenylcyclopropenone (DPC), a hapten. Libraries were combined into a pool for sequencing, and differences in TCR yield between samples came mainly from small differences in library volumes within the pool. Patch testing on the upper back used Finn chambers containing 0.01% DPC, with scoring done after 6 days according to International Contact Dermatitis Research Group standards.

CDR1 and CDR2 (DFQATT, SNEGSKA) derive from the germline V gene (reference sequence). Spanning cysteine to phenylalanine, the CDR3 consists of 13 amino acids. Solely the CDR3 DNA is kept, with 39 bases framed from the first base. V is clipped by 6 bases and J by 4 bases, and the sequence between their germline boundaries is 15 bases long. Library method: RACE. Data came from a NextSeq 500. During library preparation, unique molecular identifiers were attached to individual cDNA molecules so that TCRs could be counted quantitatively and reproducibly. Each blood RNA sample was used to sequence both TCR alpha and TCR beta chains. In the original analysis: The median number of TCRs per sample was roughly 94,000, ranging from about 23,224 to 690,600. The Decombinator software suite was used to annotate V, J and CDR3 in the TCR reads. Every sample was subsampled to the same number of TCRs (28,000) for the PS versus PT1 abundance plots. TCRs were defined as expanded if absent before sensitization and observed at least eight times at the 2-week time point. TCRdb trimmed public reads at Q25 via fastp, called clones via MiXCR and kept in-frame beta chains. One record per CDR3 amino acid sequence lists the most common genes and DNA. These V and J calls rely on TCRdb rather than the paper's analysis. The sample table holds about 120,000 distinct CDR3 sequences, of which about 14% were seen once. The ten largest clones represent about 3% of the sample.

This clonotype was recorded at least ten times. Its antigen is not yet known. No qualities accompany the bases; no much larger clone lies one base away. Overall results and qualifications from the work: Expanded TCRs formed significantly more large CDR3 similarity clusters than pre-sensitization or healthy control sets, consistent with antigen-driven responses. Because every patient had alopecia, a presumed autoimmune disease, the patients' immune response might differ from that of healthy individuals. A positive correlation was found between the number of PT1 expanded TCRs and patch test score, with significance reached at thresholds 8, 16 and 32 but not 4. After repeated subsampling, the strength of the expansion versus patch-test correlation and the threshold at which it became significant changed. The number of TCRs above 1 in 1000 frequency did not change with DPC sensitization; there was no evidence of global repertoire structure alterations.

In light of the paper, this sample's time point label describes: pre-sensitization, week 0. The intended sense of this specimen's treatment or condition label: therapeutic diphenylcyclopropenone sensitization with weekly scalp DPC. At each patch-test visit, blood was drawn before the patch test was applied. To be eligible, patients had to be aged 18 to 70, diagnosed with alopecia and judged suitable for DPC therapy, while pregnant patients were excluded. Total RNA was isolated from unfractionated whole blood collected in Tempus Blood RNA tubes. The sequence derives from a young woman with alopecia areata. Some clones in this sample may be carry-over from other donors' samples. The chain uses TRBV20-1 and TRBJ1-1; tentative D gene TRBD1, with 6 bases matching. The source was whole blood, collected in connection with sensitization to the hapten diphenylcyclopropenone (DPC). The CDR3 reads as follows: CSAPNGQITEAFF. Read as DNA, the sequence is TGCAGTGCACCGAACGGACAGATCACTGAAGCTTTCTTT.